Presented here are 2 T cell receptor beta chains from one specimen sequenced in a study of chemoradiotherapy in HPV16-positive cancers. Repertoires were generated with immunoSEQ multiplex PCR, while TCRdb's copy carries only in-frame clones and drops some. The sample includes about 11,000 clones, 75% of them seen just once. Sampling was carried out from a patient who underwent chemoradiotherapy. The receptors originated from a human donor with HPV-associated anogenital cancer.

This chain links TRBV2 with TRBJ1-3; 8 bases line up with TRBD1. This CDR3 spans 14 amino acids. V lost 4 bases, J lost 6 bases, and 5 bases stayed unmatched. Germline-derived CDR1 and CDR2 are SNHLY and FYNNEI. The CDR3, as DNA: TGTGCCAGCAGTGGGGCAGGGGGCTCAAACACCATATATTTT. This translates into CASSGAGGSNTIYF. The whole variable domain, remainder taken from reference TRBV2 and TRBJ1-3, is EPEVTQTPSHQVTQMGQEVILRCVPISNHLYFYWYRQILGQKVEFLVSFYNNEISEKSEIFDDQFSVERPDGSNFTLKIRSTKLEDSAMYFCASSGAGGSNTIYFGEGSWLTVV.

V and J are TRBV11-2 and TRBJ2-2, with 16 bases fitting TRBD2. Germline CDR1 reads SGHAT; CDR2 reads FQNNGV. The CDR3 is 18 residues long. With V trimmed by 3 bases and J by 6 bases, 7 bases remained unmatched. CDR3 bases: TGTGCCAGCAGCTTGGGACTAGCGGGAGGGCCGGGAGCCGGGGAGCTGTTTTTT. Residues: CASSLGLAGGPGAGELFF.